This T cell receptor beta chain was identified during a study of Graves' ophthalmopathy and Graves' hyperthyroidism. Study in general: Researchers classed hyperthyroidism as stable given no ophthalmopathy within 18 months of follow-up.

Hyperthyroidism was new, under 2 months, in patients aged 18 to 65. Diagnoses were established from clinical symptoms, serum thyroxine, TRAb, thyroid ultrasound and orbital computed tomography. Overall study results and limits: Blood also contained most of the expanded thyroid clonotypes above 0.001 frequency.

The germline V gene has CDR1 SGHRS and CDR2 YFSETQ. Trimming pared 0 bases from V and 7 bases from J, leaving 13 bases between. This CDR3 has 15 residues. Scientists amplified the TCR beta CDR3 regions from RNA transcripts. The workflow started with a first-round RT-PCR run with HTBI primers and then moved on to a second-round multiplex PCR. One entry per CDR3 protein, called by TCRdb with MiXCR from the multiplex PCR reads. Here the sample spans over a million distinct CDR3 sequences, 36% being singletons. The table lists this clonotype with a few counts. Its antigen remains unknown. Sequenced material: peripheral blood or thyroid tissue (not recorded which). V usage is TRBV5-1 and J usage is TRBJ2-2; D gene uncertain. The clonotype was recovered from an adult man with Graves' hyperthyroidism. The CDR3 DNA reads as TGCGCCAGCAGCTTGGACACACCTGCGTTCGGGGAGCTGTTTTTT. It specifies CASSLDTPAFGELFF.